This T cell receptor (beta chain) was observed in a study of OX40 agonist ivuxolimab in advanced cancers. Study-level background: The eligibility criteria allowed prior anti-PD-1, anti-PD-L1 or anti-CTLA-4 therapy, and 30% to 45% had some.

V was clipped by 5 bases and J by 1 base, with 9 bases between them. The CDR3 loop spans 14 amino acids. Germline V lookup: CDR1 SGHVS, CDR2 FQNEAQ. TCRdb's copy holds only in-frame clones and misses some; the assay was immunoSEQ multiplex PCR. The sample yields about 88,000 clones, just under 90% seen once. The V and J genes are TRBV7-8 and TRBJ1-3; D might be TRBD1 (6 bases). The specimen comprised CD4+ or CD8+ T cells sorted from blood, sampled in a trial of the OX40 agonist ivuxolimab. The receptor's source is an adult with an advanced solid tumor such as melanoma, head and neck, liver or kidney cancer. CDR3 loop: CASSRGTSGNTIYF. The CDR3 nucleotides read TGTGCCAGCAGCCGAGGGACATCTGGAAACACCATATATTTT.